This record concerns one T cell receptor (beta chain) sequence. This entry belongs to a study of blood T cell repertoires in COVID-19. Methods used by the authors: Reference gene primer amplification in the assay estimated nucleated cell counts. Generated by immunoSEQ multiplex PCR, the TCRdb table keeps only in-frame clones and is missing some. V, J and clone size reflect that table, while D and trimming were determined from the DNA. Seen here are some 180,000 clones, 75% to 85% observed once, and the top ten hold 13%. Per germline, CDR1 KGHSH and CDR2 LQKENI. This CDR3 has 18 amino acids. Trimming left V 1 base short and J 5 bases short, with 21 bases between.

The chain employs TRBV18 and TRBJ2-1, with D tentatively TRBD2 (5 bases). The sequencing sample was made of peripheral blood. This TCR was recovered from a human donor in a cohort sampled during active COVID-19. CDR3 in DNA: TGTGCCAGCTCACCACTTACCGCGAAGGACTCGAGAAACAATGAGCAGTTCTTC. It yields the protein CASSPLTAKDSRNNEQFF. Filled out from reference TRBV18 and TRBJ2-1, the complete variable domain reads NAGVMQNPRHLVRRRGQEARLRCSPMKGHSHVYWYRQLPEEGLKFMVYLQKENIIDESGMPKERFSAEFPKEGPSILRIQQVVRGDSAAYFCASSPLTAKDSRNNEQFFGPGTRLTVL.